This T cell receptor (beta chain) is from a study of T cells in Graves' hyperthyroidism and ophthalmopathy. There are 16 residues in the CDR3. The germline V gene encodes CDR1 DFQATT and CDR2 SNEGSKA (reference sequence). With V trimmed by 4 bases and J by 2 bases, 8 bases remained unmatched. Amplification of TCR beta CDR3 regions used RNA as the template. The primer set for the first-round RT-PCR of the TCR CDR3 was HTBI. From the multiplex PCR reads, TCRdb called clonotypes with MiXCR, one entry per CDR3 protein. The table has over 700,000 distinct CDR3 sequences, roughly a sixth seen once. Patients between 18 and 65 years old had hyperthyroidism, newly diagnosed and lasting under 2 months. This clonotype turned up a few times.

This sequence joins TRBV20-1 and TRBJ2-3; 11 bases map to TRBD2. The sequenced sample consisted of blood. The source is a woman aged 50 to 60 with Graves' hyperthyroidism that later progressed to Graves' ophthalmopathy. CDR3 in DNA: TGCAGTGCTAAATCCGGGACTAGCGGACTCACAGATACGCAGTATTTT. It yields the protein CSAKSGTSGLTDTQYF.